This TCR beta chain was sequenced in a study of blood T cell repertoires in COVID-19. The wider study: The study drew acute and convalescent COVID-19 samples from the United States, Italy and Spain.

The CDR3 is 14 residues long. Losses at the gene ends were 4 bases for V and 4 bases for J; bases not matched to a gene: 6. Germline CDR1 SGHAT, CDR2 FQNNGV. Authors' processing steps: From reference gene primer amplification, estimates of nucleated cell counts were derived. Assay used: immunoSEQ multiplex PCR; TCRdb lists only in-frame clones, some missing. V, J and clone size are those of that table, while D and trimming were read from the DNA. The sample consists of over 80,000 clones, around 90% of them appearing once. The rearrangement uses TRBV11-2 and TRBJ1-1; TRBD1 agrees at 7 bases. The clonotype originates from a man aged 70 or older with acute or convalescent COVID-19. Sequencing was performed on peripheral blood. The CDR3 DNA reads TGTGCCAGCAGCTCAGAGGGGGCCGGCACTGAAGCTTTCTTT. Protein product: CASSSEGAGTEAFF. Supplemented by reference TRBV11-2 and TRBJ1-1, the full variable domain reads EAGVAQSPRYKIIEKRQSVAFWCNPISGHATLYWYQQILGQGPKLLIQFQNNGVVDDSQLPKDRFSAERLKGVDSTLKIQPAKLEDSAVYLCASSSEGAGTEAFFGQGTRLTVV.